A single sample gave rise to the 3 T cell receptor beta chains below, sequenced in a study of T cell changes during pregnancy in multiple sclerosis. The repertoire was sequenced with immunoSEQ multiplex PCR; TCRdb's copy has only in-frame clones and lacks some. The sample yields approximately 130,000 clones, roughly 95% seen once. Sequenced material: peripheral blood, taken after pregnancy. The receptors were sampled from a female donor with multiple sclerosis, enrolled in a pregnancy study.

The chain couples TRBV13 to TRBJ1-5, with D tentatively TRBD1 (5 bases). V lost 5 bases to trimming and J lost 6 bases, with 8 bases between them. Germline V gene lookup returns CDR1 PRHDT and CDR2 FYEKMQ (reference sequence). The CDR3 is made up of 12 amino acids. Written as DNA, the CDR3 is TGTGCCAGCAGCCGGGGGGTTCAGCCCCAGCATTTT. Encoded protein: CASSRGVQPQHF.

V is TRBV27 and J is TRBJ1-1; 7 bases are a match to TRBD1. Germline V CDR1 and CDR2: MNHEY, SMNVEV (reference sequence). The CDR3 is 14 residues long. V dropped 4 bases and J dropped 1; count of bases not matched to a gene: 3. The DNA for the CDR3 is TGTGCCAGCAGTTATTACAGGGGGAACACTGAAGCTTTCTTT. It translates to CASSYYRGNTEAFF.

CDR3 sequence (DNA): TGTGCCAGCAGCGTAGTTCCGGGAGGGCCGAATGAGCAGTTCTTC. Its translation: CASSVVPGGPNEQFF. The chain recombines TRBV9 with TRBJ2-1, with 8 bases matching TRBD2. The CDR3 sequence is 15 residues long. With V trimmed by 0 bases and J by 7 bases, 6 bases remained unmatched. Per the germline V gene, CDR1 is SGDLS and CDR2 is YYNGEE. Full variable domain (missing parts from reference TRBV9 and TRBJ2-1): DSGVTQTPKHLITATGQRVTLRCSPRSGDLSVYWYQQSLDQGLQFLIQYYNGEERAKGNILERFSAQQFPDLHSELNLSSLELGDSALYFCASSVVPGGPNEQFFGPGTRLTVL.